A selection of T cell receptor beta chains follows, all from one sample in a study of sequential checkpoint blockade in melanoma. Here immunoSEQ multiplex PCR was the method, and the copy in TCRdb shows in-frame clones only, minus some. The table records around 37,000 clones, around 32% of them present only once. Sequencing used tumor tissue (inferred from file names), obtained from a patient given nivolumab and ipilimumab in sequence. The source is a human donor with melanoma. CDR3s include the opening cysteine and the closing phenylalanine or tryptophan. Each record gives: clone size, V gene, J gene, D gene, CDR3 DNA, CDR3 protein. The D gene is left open where the match is weak. Some rows mark clone size as missing; the rest say once, few, many or name a class of expanded clone.

>.|TRBV19|TRBJ1-1|.
TGTGCCAGTAGTAACCAGCCCATGAACACTGAAGCTTTCTTT
CASSNQPMNTEAFF
>.|TRBV18|TRBJ2-7|TRBD1
TGTGCCAGCTCAACAACAGGGGACGAGCAGTACTTC
CASSTTGDEQYF
>.|TRBV6-8|TRBJ2-6|TRBD1
TGTGCCAGCAGTAGACAGGGCAAGGCCAACGTCCTGACTTTC
CASSRQGKANVLTF
>.|TRBV6-8|TRBJ1-3|.
TGTGCCAGCAGTGAGGCAGGGCCCTACTCGGGAAACACCATATATTTT
CASSEAGPYSGNTIYF
>.|TRBV30|TRBJ2-5|TRBD2
TGTGCCTGGAGTACGAGCGGGAGGGCCCCCCAAGAGACCCAGTACTTC
CAWSTSGRAPQETQYF
>once|TRBV25-1|TRBJ2-2|TRBD1
TGTGCCAGCAGTGAGGTTGGGACAGGGTCCACCGGGGAGCTGTTTTTT
CASSEVGTGSTGELFF
>few|TRBV11-3|TRBJ1-4|TRBD1
TGTGCCAGCAGCCGGGACAGGGCTGCAACTAATGAAAAACTGTTTTTT
CASSRDRAATNEKLFF
>.|TRBV18|TRBJ2-7|.
TGTGCCAGCTCACCGACTGCCTACGAGCAGTACTTC
CASSPTAYEQYF
>.|TRBV6-8|TRBJ1-2|.
TGTGCCAGCAGTTATTCGGAAAGGGATGTCTATGGCTACACCTTC
CASSYSERDVYGYTF
>.|TRBV19|TRBJ1-4|TRBD1
TGTGCCAGCCTGGGACAGGGGAACGAAAAACTGTTTTTT
CASLGQGNEKLFF
>.|TRBV30|TRBJ2-1|TRBD1
TGTGCCTTAGACCCGGGACAGTCCGACAATGAGCAGTTCTTC
CALDPGQSDNEQFF
>.|TRBV18|TRBJ2-5|.
TGTGCCAGCTCACCACCGAAGGGGCAGGGTGAGACCCAGTACTTC
CASSPPKGQGETQYF
>few|TRBV6-8|TRBJ1-1|.
TGTGCCAGCAGTTACTCCCGGGGGACATTAGCTGAAGCTTTCTTT
CASSYSRGTLAEAFF
>few|TRBV6-8|TRBJ1-5|.
TGTGCCATCAGCGCAGAATATAGCAATCAGCCCCAGCATTTT
CAISAEYSNQPQHF
>few|TRBV6-8|TRBJ2-7|TRBD2
TGTGCCAGCAGCCCCGGTCTAGCGGGAGAGTACGAGCAGTACTTC
CASSPGLAGEYEQYF
>few|TRBV23-1|TRBJ2-7|.
TGCGCCAGCAGTCAATCGGTGATATACGAGCAGTACTTC
CASSQSVIYEQYF
>.|TRBV29-1|TRBJ1-6|.
TGCAGCGTGATTACAGGGACTAGGAGTAATTCACCCCTCCACTTT
CSVITGTRSNSPLHF
>.|TRBV19|TRBJ2-1|.
TGTGCCAGTAGAACTCCAGGGGGGCGCAATGAGCAGTTCTTC
CASRTPGGRNEQFF
>many|TRBV11-3|TRBJ2-7|TRBD2
TGTGCCAGCAGCTTAACTAGCGGGTCCCCGGAGCAGTACTTC
CASSLTSGSPEQYF
>.|TRBV18|TRBJ1-5|.
TGTGCCAGCTCAAGACCCAATCAGCCCCAGCATTTT
CASSRPNQPQHF
>.|TRBV18|TRBJ1-6|.
TGTGCCAGCTCACCACGAACAGATTCACCCCTCCACTTT
CASSPRTDSPLHF
>few|TRBV12-2|TRBJ1-5|.
TGTGCAAGTCGCTCCCGAGGGGGGGCCCCGGGGAGCAATCAGCCCCAGCATTTT
CASRSRGGAPGSNQPQHF
>.|TRBV5-1|TRBJ2-1|TRBD1
TGCGCCAGCAGCTTGGAGCGGCAGGGGGCAAATGAGCAGTTCTTC
CASSLERQGANEQFF
>.|TRBV5-1|TRBJ1-1|.
TGCGCCAGCAGCTTGGGGCCGGCGGGGCAGGCTGAAGCTTTCTTT
CASSLGPAGQAEAFF
>.|TRBV5-1|TRBJ1-2|.
TGCGCCAGCAGCGCAATACAGGGAGATCATGGCTACACCTTC
CASSAIQGDHGYTF